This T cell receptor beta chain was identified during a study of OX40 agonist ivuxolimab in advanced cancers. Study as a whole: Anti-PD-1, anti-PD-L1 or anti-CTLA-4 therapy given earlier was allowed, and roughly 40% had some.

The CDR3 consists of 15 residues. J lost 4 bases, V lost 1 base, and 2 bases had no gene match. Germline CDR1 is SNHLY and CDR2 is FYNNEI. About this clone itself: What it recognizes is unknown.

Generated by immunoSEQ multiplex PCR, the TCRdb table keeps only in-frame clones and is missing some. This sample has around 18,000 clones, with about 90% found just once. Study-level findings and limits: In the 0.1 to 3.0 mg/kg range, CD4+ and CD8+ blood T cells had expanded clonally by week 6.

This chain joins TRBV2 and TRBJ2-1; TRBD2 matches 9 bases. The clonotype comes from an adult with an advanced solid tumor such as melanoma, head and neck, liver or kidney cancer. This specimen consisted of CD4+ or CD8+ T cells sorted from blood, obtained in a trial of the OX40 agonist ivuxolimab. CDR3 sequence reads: CASSEGLAGYNEQFF. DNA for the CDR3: TGTGCCAGCAGTGAAGGGCTAGCGGGATACAATGAGCAGTTCTTC.